One and the same sample provided the 23 T cell receptor beta chains below, sequenced in a study of metastatic and nonmetastatic thyroid tumors. MiXCR re-clonotyped the PCR reads for TCRdb. The sample contains 50,000 to 65,000 clones, about 4% of which appear only once. All patients were untreated before thyroid surgery. Sequenced: blood. Receptors were obtained from a female donor with papillary thyroid cancer or a benign thyroid nodule (not recorded which). Some clones in this sample may be carry-over from other donors' samples.

This clone was seen a handful of times. A read error is possible here, since a much larger clone lies one base away. The rearrangement joins TRBV6-5 to TRBJ1-5; tentatively, D is TRBD1 (5 bases). CDR3 length: 14 amino acids. Germline V CDR1 and CDR2: MNHEY, SVGAGI. Trimming pared 7 bases from V and 5 bases from J, leaving 15 bases between. The CDR3, as DNA: TGTGCCAGCATTATCAGGGAGATGGATCAGCCCCAGCATTTT. This gives the protein CASIIREMDQPQHF.

There are many counts of this clone. The chain carries TRBV20-1 and TRBJ1-5; the D is unclear. Germline CDR1 reads DFQATT; CDR2 reads SNEGSKA (reference sequence). The CDR3 loop spans 13 amino acids. V lost 2 bases to trimming and J lost 5 bases, with 10 bases between them. The CDR3 DNA follows: TGCAGTGCTAGAATGCAGGCGGATCAGCCCCAGCATTTT. This translates into CSARMQADQPQHF.

This clone was found many times. This chain uses TRBV6-1 with TRBJ2-7; 7 nucleotides agree with TRBD1. Trimming at V came to 6 bases and at J to 0 bases, leaving 8 bases not matched to a gene. This CDR3 has 15 amino acids. Germline values: CDR1 MNHNS, CDR2 SASEGT. CDR3 DNA sequence: TGTGCCAGCAGCACCGACAGGGTCAGCTCCTACGAGCAGTACTTC. Translation: CASSTDRVSSYEQYF.

There are many counts of this clone. CDR3 protein: CASRTSGAGYEQYF. Here the CDR3 DNA reads TGTGCCAGCAGGACTAGCGGGGCGGGCTACGAGCAGTACTTC. The V and J genes are TRBV6-1 and TRBJ2-7, with 11 bases identical to TRBD2. Germline CDR1 and CDR2: MNHNS and SASEGT. This CDR3 contains 14 residues. Trimming at V came to 6 bases and at J to 3 bases, leaving 4 bases not matched to a gene.

Ten or more counts support this clone. The rearrangement links TRBV5-1 to TRBJ1-1; the D is unclear. Trimming stripped 4 bases from V and 1 base from J, with 11 bases between. This CDR3 contains 14 residues. Germline V gives CDR1 SGHRS, CDR2 YFSETQ. The CDR3 sequence: CASSPRAGNTEAFF. DNA of the CDR3: TGCGCCAGCAGCCCACGGGCGGGGAACACTGAAGCTTTCTTT.

This clone has just a few counts. This chain uses TRBV6-1 with TRBJ2-3; the match to TRBD1 covers 9 bases. Germline V gene lookup returns CDR1 MNHNS and CDR2 SASEGT. The CDR3 is 14 residues long. With 4 bases clipped from V and 1 base from J, the junction kept 0 bases outside the gene matches. CDR3: CASSGTGGTDTQYF. In nucleotides, the CDR3 is TGTGCCAGCAGTGGGACAGGGGGCACAGATACGCAGTATTTT.

This clone was picked up a small number of times. This chain connects TRBV28 to TRBJ2-7, with a possible D match to TRBD2 (6 bases). The ends were cut back, 2 bases at V and 6 bases at J, with 11 bases in the middle. The germline V gene has CDR1 MDHEN and CDR2 SYDVKM. This CDR3 spans 13 amino acids. Here the CDR3 DNA reads TGTGCCAGCAGTTTAAATCTGGGGGGCGAGCAGTACTTC. It is translated as CASSLNLGGEQYF.

Ten or more counts support this clone. The chain couples TRBV20-1 to TRBJ2-2; TRBD1 might be the D (6 bases). Germline-derived CDR1 and CDR2 are DFQATT and SNEGSKA (reference sequence). The CDR3 totals 13 residues. V dropped 4 bases and J dropped 3 bases, with 9 bases sitting between them. The CDR3 region is CSAMDRYTGELFF. The CDR3 nucleotides read TGCAGTGCTATGGACAGATACACCGGGGAGCTGTTTTTT.

This clone was seen a few times. A much larger clone is a single base away; this may be a read error. This chain joins TRBV27 and TRBJ1-3; TRBD1 matches 7 bases. The CDR3 consists of 13 residues. Germline V gives CDR1 MNHEY, CDR2 SMNVEV (reference sequence). V shed 5 bases, J shed 5 bases, and the junction held 3 bases outside the gene matches. CDR3 protein: CASSRQGRNTIYF. CDR3 sequence (DNA): TGTGCCAGCAGTCGACAGGGAAGAAACACCATATATTTT.

Ten or more counts support this clone. The CDR3 sequence: CASSPTVPNTEAFF. The CDR3 DNA is TGTGCCAGCTCACCGACGGTACCGAACACTGAAGCTTTCTTT. V gene TRBV18 combines with J gene TRBJ1-1; D is uncertain. This CDR3 spans 14 amino acids. Germline V lookup: CDR1 KGHSH, CDR2 LQKENI. Trimming removed 3 bases from V and 1 base from J, with 9 bases in between.

This clone was found many times. The chain uses TRBV28 and TRBJ2-7; no clear D. CDR1 is MDHEN and CDR2 is SYDVKM in the germline V gene. The CDR3 sequence is 11 residues long. V lost 3 bases and J 5 bases, leaving 5 bases between the germline ends. The CDR3 loop is CASSFGDEQYF. The CDR3, as DNA: TGTGCCAGCAGTTTTGGAGACGAGCAGTACTTC.

Comment on this clone: This may stem from a read error, because a much larger clone lies one nucleotide away. The chain joins TRBV20-1 to TRBJ2-4, with D possibly TRBD1 on 6 matching bases. The CDR3 runs to 12 residues. V was trimmed by 5 bases and J by 9 bases, leaving 14 bases between them. The V gene's germline CDR1 is DFQATT and CDR2 SNEGSKA (reference sequence). In DNA form, the CDR3 reads TGCAGTGCTCATACAGGGTTAACCATTCAGTACTTC. The encoded protein is CSAHTGLTIQYF.

The rearrangement joins TRBV6-2 or TRBV6-3 to TRBJ1-2, with D possibly matching TRBD1 (5 bases). CDR3 length: 13 amino acids. CDR1 and CDR2 from the germline V gene are MNHEY and SVGEGT. Trimming pared 6 bases from V and 3 bases from J, leaving 11 bases between. CDR3 amino acids: CASRITGDYGYTF. CDR3 DNA: TGTGCCAGCAGGATAACAGGTGACTATGGCTACACCTTC.

This clone was picked up a small number of times. The V and J genes are TRBV6-5 and TRBJ2-2; D unclear. The CDR3 spans 15 residues. Germline CDR1 MNHEY, CDR2 SVGAGI. V gave up 3 bases and J gave up 12 bases, with 20 bases separating them. The CDR3 DNA sequence: TGTGCCAGCAGTTATTATTTCGAGTCCACCGTGAAGCTGTTTTTT. Protein: CASSYYFESTVKLFF.

V usage is TRBV6-9 and J usage is TRBJ2-1; tentatively, D is TRBD2 (6 bases). Trimming pared 4 bases from V and 15 bases from J, leaving 19 bases between. Germline V gene data show CDR1 as MNHGY and CDR2 as SVAAGI. There are 13 residues in the CDR3. The CDR3 nucleotides read TGTGCCAGCAGTTTCACAGTGGTCATGGGGGGGTTCTTC. It yields the protein CASSFTVVMGGFF.

Ten or more counts support this clone. V and J are TRBV11-3 and TRBJ1-1; 7 positions agree with TRBD1. The CDR3 spans 14 residues. J was trimmed by 7 bases and V by 0 bases; bases with no gene match: 5. Germline V gene sequence: CDR1 SGHNT, CDR2 YENEEA. DNA for the CDR3: TGTGCCAGCAGCTTAGAACAGGGGAGGTATGAAGCTTTCTTT. As protein: CASSLEQGRYEAFF.

The rearrangement joins TRBV30 to TRBJ1-2; possible D gene TRBD1, 5 bases. V lost 2 bases and J lost 5, with 9 bases in between. Per germline, CDR1 GTSNPN and CDR2 SVGIG (reference sequence). This CDR3 region has 12 residues. CDR3 amino acids: CAWSFRQYGYTF. The CDR3 DNA follows: TGTGCCTGGAGTTTCAGACAGTATGGCTACACCTTC.

This clone was counted at least ten times. The rearrangement uses TRBV19 and TRBJ1-4; 9 bases map to TRBD1. CDR1 and CDR2 (germline): LNHDA, SQIVND (reference sequence). With 5 bases clipped from V and 0 bases from J, the junction kept 10 bases outside the gene matches. The CDR3 has 18 residues. CDR3 sequence (DNA): TGTGCCAGTAGTTCCGGGACAGGGTGGAAGGCAACTAATGAAAAACTGTTTTTT. Translated: CASSSGTGWKATNEKLFF.

This clone was observed at least ten times. The chain links TRBV6-1 to TRBJ2-1; D ambiguous. V lost 5 bases and J 6 bases, leaving 11 bases between the germline ends. The germline V gene encodes CDR1 MNHNS and CDR2 SASEGT. The CDR3 has 13 residues. The CDR3 coding sequence is TGTGCCAGCAGTTACCTAGACGGCAATGAGCAGTTCTTC. The encoded protein is CASSYLDGNEQFF.

This clone was counted at least ten times. This sequence joins TRBV20-1 and TRBJ2-7; 9 nucleotides match TRBD1. Germline CDR1 and CDR2: DFQATT and SNEGSKA (reference sequence). J lost 3 bases, V lost 5 bases, and 5 bases had no gene match. The CDR3 spans 13 residues. The CDR3 sequence is CSAPGQGNYEQYF. The CDR3 coding sequence is TGCAGTGCTCCGGGACAGGGCAACTACGAGCAGTACTTC.

The chain carries TRBV14 and TRBJ2-7, with D hard to call. The germline V gene has CDR1 SGHDN and CDR2 FVKESK. Trimming pared 0 bases from V and 1 base from J, leaving 4 bases between. The CDR3 runs 13 residues. For the CDR3, the DNA is TGTGCCAGCAGCCAAGACAGATCCTACGAGCAGTACTTC. It translates to CASSQDRSYEQYF.

This clone came up many times. The V gene is TRBV10-3, the J gene TRBJ1-1; the match to TRBD1 covers 7 bases. J gave up 0 bases and V 2 bases, and 3 bases lay outside the gene matches. The CDR3 sequence is 15 residues long. Germline V lookup: CDR1 ENHRY, CDR2 SYGVKD. The CDR3 loop is CAISERGQMNTEAFF. The CDR3 coding sequence is TGTGCCATCAGTGAGCGGGGACAGATGAACACTGAAGCTTTCTTT.

A remark on this clone: A clone one base away is much larger, so this may be a read error. The chain recombines TRBV18 with TRBJ1-2, with 8 nucleotides matching TRBD1. Looked up from germline, CDR1 is KGHSH and CDR2 is LQKENI. This CDR3 has 12 amino acids. The chain's CDR3 is CVSSPDRAGYTF. In DNA, the CDR3 is TGTGTCAGCTCACCGGACAGGGCTGGCTACACCTTC.